The source of this T cell receptor (beta chain) is a study of cytomegalovirus exposure and HLA in healthy donors. Study-wide points: The tendency of first-cohort TCR clusters to co-occur in the roughly 130 validation repertoires emerged from a later analysis.

Repertoires were generated with immunoSEQ multiplex PCR, while TCRdb's copy carries only in-frame clones and drops some. There are roughly 90,000 clones in the sample; approximately 95% occur only once, and 1.1% lies in the top ten. As to this clone: Its specificity is unknown.

This CDR3 has 17 amino acids. V gave up 5 bases and J gave up 6 bases; unmatched junction bases: 12. Germline V gene sequence: CDR1 LNHNV, CDR2 YYDKDF (reference sequence). The V call is TRBV15, the J call TRBJ2-1; 11 nucleotides match TRBD2. The TCR comes from a woman in her 30s in good health and CMV-seropositive. Material: PBMCs. The CDR3 protein is CATSHLKTSGNANEQFF. CDR3 bases: TGTGCCACCAGCCACCTAAAGACTAGCGGGAACGCCAATGAGCAGTTCTTC.